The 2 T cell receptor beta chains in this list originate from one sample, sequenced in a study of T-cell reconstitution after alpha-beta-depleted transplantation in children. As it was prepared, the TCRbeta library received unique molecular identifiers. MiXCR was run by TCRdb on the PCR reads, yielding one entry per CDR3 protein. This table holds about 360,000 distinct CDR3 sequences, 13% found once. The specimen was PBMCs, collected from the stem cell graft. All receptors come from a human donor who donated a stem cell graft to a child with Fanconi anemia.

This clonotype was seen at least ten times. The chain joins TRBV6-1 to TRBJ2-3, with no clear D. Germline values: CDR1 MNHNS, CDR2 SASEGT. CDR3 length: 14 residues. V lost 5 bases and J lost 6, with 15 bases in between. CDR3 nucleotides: TGTGCCAGCAGTCGGGTCTCTCAACAGGATACGCAGTATTTT. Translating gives CASSRVSQQDTQYF.

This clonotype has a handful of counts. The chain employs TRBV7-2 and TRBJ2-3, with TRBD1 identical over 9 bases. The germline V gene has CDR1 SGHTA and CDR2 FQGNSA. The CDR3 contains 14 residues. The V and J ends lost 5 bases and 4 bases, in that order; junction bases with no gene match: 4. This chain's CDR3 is CASSPDRGPDTQYF. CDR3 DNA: TGTGCCAGCAGCCCGGACAGGGGACCAGATACGCAGTATTTT. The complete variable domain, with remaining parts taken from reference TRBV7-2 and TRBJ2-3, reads GAGVSQSPSNKVTEKGKDVELRCDPISGHTALYWYRQSLGQGLEFLIYFQGNSAPDKSGLPSDRFSAERTGGSVSTLTIQRTQQEDSAVYLCASSPDRGPDTQYFGPGTRLTVL.